What follows are 31 T cell receptor beta chains derived from one specimen sequenced in a study of blood T cells in healthy people across ages. It was with a sample-barcoded 5' primer and a J-beta primer mix that a second PCR of roughly 7 to 12 cycles was run. Using its own MiXCR run on the 5' RACE reads, TCRdb lists one record per CDR3 protein. The sample has 1.5 million to 1.8 million distinct CDR3 sequences; 35% to 45% are singletons. The sample comprised blood. These receptors were collected from a woman under 30 in good health.

V and J are TRBV7-9 and TRBJ1-2, with D perhaps TRBD1 (5 bases). The germline CDR1 and CDR2 sequences are SEHNR and FQNEAQ (reference sequence). V lost 5 bases, J lost 1 base, and 8 bases lay in between. CDR3 length: 13 residues. The CDR3 nucleotides read TGTGCCAGCAGCGAAGGGGTTAACTATGGCTACACCTTC. This encodes CASSEGVNYGYTF.

The rearrangement uses TRBV6-5 and TRBJ1-4; tentatively, D is TRBD1 (5 bases). V gave up 0 bases and J gave up 10 bases, with 18 bases separating them. This CDR3 has 16 residues. Germline-derived CDR1 and CDR2 are MNHEY and SVGAGI. CDR3 nucleotide sequence: TGTGCCAGCAGTTACTCGCCCGCGTCAGGGATTGGAAAACTGTTTTTT. This sequence encodes CASSYSPASGIGKLFF.

The chain employs TRBV5-1 and TRBJ1-5; no clear D gene. The CDR3 runs to 13 residues. Trimming pared 4 bases from V and 7 bases from J, leaving 12 bases between. Per germline, CDR1 SGHRS and CDR2 YFSETQ. The CDR3 nucleotides read TGCGCCAGCAGCCCCGAGGGAGTACAGCCCCAGCATTTT. It translates to CASSPEGVQPQHF.

The rearrangement joins TRBV30 to TRBJ1-4; D is perhaps TRBD1 (6 bases). Trimming shortened V by 3 bases and J by 6 bases, and 14 bases separated the two germline ends. The CDR3 totals 14 residues. Germline CDR1 is GTSNPN and CDR2 is SVGIG (reference sequence). This chain's CDR3 is CAWRLGARYEKLFF. The CDR3 DNA sequence: TGTGCCTGGAGGTTGGGGGCTCGGTATGAAAAACTGTTTTTT.

This chain uses TRBV12-3 or TRBV12-4 with TRBJ1-5; tentative D call: TRBD1 (5 bases). Trimming pared 5 bases from V and 7 bases from J, leaving 15 bases between. The CDR3 has 14 residues. Written as DNA, the CDR3 is TGTGCCAGCAGTCCAGGTGGAAGGGGCCAGCCCCAGCATTTT. Translating gives CASSPGGRGQPQHF.

V usage is TRBV9 and J usage is TRBJ2-7; D is undetermined. The CDR3 totals 15 residues. V gave up 0 bases and J gave up 0 bases, with 10 bases separating them. The germline gives CDR1 SGDLS, CDR2 YYNGEE. The CDR3 bases are TGTGCCAGCAGCGTAGGGGCCGGCGACTCCTACGAGCAGTACTTC. As protein: CASSVGAGDSYEQYF.

V usage is TRBV14 and J usage is TRBJ2-3; tentative D call: TRBD2 (5 bases). CDR1 is SGHDN, CDR2 FVKESK, per germline. Trimming removed 4 bases at V and 0 bases at J, with 14 bases between. The CDR3 runs 16 residues. The CDR3 loop is CASSRGGTGSTDTQYF. Here the CDR3 DNA reads TGTGCCAGCAGCCGAGGAGGCACGGGGAGCACAGATACGCAGTATTTT.

In this sample, this clonotype turned up a few times. The chain joins TRBV15 to TRBJ1-4; no definite D call. CDR3 size: 14 residues. V was cut by 1 base and J by 1 base, with 4 bases left in between. CDR1 and CDR2 (germline): LNHNV, YYDKDF (reference sequence). The CDR3 DNA sequence: TGTGCCACCAGCAGAGCAGTAACTAATGAAAAACTGTTTTTT. Residues: CATSRAVTNEKLFF.

The sample holds a few counts of this clonotype. The chain's CDR3 is CASSEYPPGAGAQDTQYF. CDR3 DNA sequence: TGCGCCAGCAGTGAGTACCCCCCCGGAGCGGGGGCCCAGGATACGCAGTATTTT. This chain joins TRBV10-1 and TRBJ2-3, with TRBD2 matching over 8 bases. J lost 6 bases, V lost 1 base, and 15 bases had no gene match. There are 18 residues in the CDR3. Germline values: CDR1 WNHNN, CDR2 SYGVQD (reference sequence).

The chain employs TRBV7-2 and TRBJ2-5; 10 nucleotides align to TRBD2. The CDR3 is made up of 14 amino acids. Germline V gene data show CDR1 as SGHTA and CDR2 as FQGNSA. J lost 3 bases, V lost 5 bases, and 3 bases had no gene match. The CDR3: CASSISGGKETQYF. In DNA form, the CDR3 reads TGTGCCAGCAGCATTAGCGGGGGGAAAGAGACCCAGTACTTC.

V usage is TRBV25-1 and J usage is TRBJ2-7; a possible D gene is TRBD1 (5 bases). This CDR3 spans 15 amino acids. V lost 3 bases, J lost 4 bases, and 16 bases lay in between. Germline CDR1 reads MGHDK; CDR2 reads SYGVNS. The CDR3 loop reads CASSDPGQGRYEQYF. DNA for the CDR3: TGTGCCAGCAGTGATCCAGGGCAGGGTCGGTACGAGCAGTACTTC.

The genes are TRBV10-2 and TRBJ1-1; 7 bases map to TRBD1. The V gene's germline CDR1 is WSHSY and CDR2 SAAADI. V lost 3 bases to trimming and J lost 1 base; unmatched junction nucleotides: 5. There are 15 residues in the CDR3. The DNA for the CDR3 is TGCGCCAGCAGTGACCGGGGACAGACGAACACTGAAGCTTTCTTT. Protein product: CASSDRGQTNTEAFF.

The chain links TRBV5-6 to TRBJ2-5, with D hard to call. Germline lookup yields CDR1 SGHDT and CDR2 YYEEEE. V lost 7 bases and J 1 base, leaving 8 bases between the germline ends. This CDR3 contains 12 residues. The CDR3, as DNA: TGTGCCAGCCAGGATATCCAAGAGACCCAGTACTTC. This gives the protein CASQDIQETQYF.

This clonotype has just a few counts. The chain couples TRBV7-9 to TRBJ2-3, with 8 bases lining up with TRBD2. The CDR3 is 13 residues long. The V gene end was trimmed by 1 base and the J gene end by 11 bases; junction bases not matched to a gene: 5. Germline CDR1 and CDR2: SEHNR and FQNEAQ (reference sequence). CDR3 protein: CASSLDGTSLQYF. CDR3 bases: TGTGCCAGCAGCTTAGATGGGACTAGTTTGCAGTATTTT. Combining the CDR3 with reference TRBV7-9 and TRBJ2-3 gives the whole variable domain DTGVSQNPRHKITKRGQNVTFRCDPISEHNRLYWYRQTLGQGPEFLTYFQNEAQLEKSRLLSDRFSAERPKGSFSTLEIQRTEQGDSAMYLCASSLDGTSLQYFGPGTRLTVL.

V and J are TRBV11-1 and TRBJ2-1, with D unclear. The DNA end lines up better with TRBJ2-7; the J call may be wrong. CDR1 SGHAT and CDR2 FQDESV come from the germline V gene (reference sequence). The CDR3 totals 14 residues. Here the CDR3 DNA reads TGTGCCAGCAGCTTAGTGGCAGTCTACAATGAGCAGTACTTC. Translation gives CASSLVAVYNEQYF.

The chain couples TRBV7-9 to TRBJ2-7; D is ambiguous. V lost 1 base, J lost 4 bases, and 8 bases lay in between. The CDR3 runs to 13 residues. The germline gives CDR1 SEHNR, CDR2 FQNEAQ (reference sequence). CDR3 in DNA: TGTGCCAGCAGCTTAGAAAACAGATACGAGCAGTACTTC. Amino acid sequence: CASSLENRYEQYF. The full variable domain, with the rest looked up from reference TRBV7-9 and TRBJ2-7, is DTGVSQNPRHKITKRGQNVTFRCDPISEHNRLYWYRQTLGQGPEFLTYFQNEAQLEKSRLLSDRFSAERPKGSFSTLEIQRTEQGDSAMYLCASSLENRYEQYFGPGTRLTVT.

On this clonotype: The junction shows a germline mismatch at one end, possibly a read error. The gene calls are TRBV15 and TRBJ1-1, with D possibly TRBD1 on 5 matching bases. The CDR3 runs 14 residues. Germline lookup yields CDR1 LNHNV and CDR2 YYDKDF (reference sequence). CDR3 coding DNA: TGTGCCACCAGCAGAGATAACAGGAACCCTGAAGCTTTCTTT. Its translation is CATSRDNRNPEAFF.

The sample holds a few counts of this clonotype. The V and J genes are TRBV11-3 and TRBJ2-3; 11 nucleotides line up with TRBD2. The germline V gene encodes CDR1 SGHNT and CDR2 YENEEA. With V trimmed by 6 bases and J by 4 bases, 6 bases remained unmatched. The CDR3 spans 15 residues. The CDR3 loop reads CASSRRGLAADTQYF. DNA for the CDR3: TGTGCCAGCAGTCGTAGGGGACTAGCGGCAGATACGCAGTATTTT. The full variable domain, its missing parts supplied by reference TRBV11-3 and TRBJ2-3, is EAGVVQSPRYKIIEKKQPVAFWCNPISGHNTLYWYLQNLGQGPELLIRYENEEAVDDSQLPKDRFSAERLKGVDSTLKIQPAELGDSAVYLCASSRRGLAADTQYFGPGTRLTVL.

In DNA form, the CDR3 reads TGTGCCAGCAGCCCCTCCGGAACAGGCTATGGCTACACCTTC. Its protein product is CASSPSGTGYGYTF. The chain uses TRBV12-3 or TRBV12-4 and TRBJ1-2, with a possible D match to TRBD1 (5 bases). There are 14 residues in the CDR3. V was shortened by 6 bases and J by 4 bases, with 15 bases between the two germline ends.

This clonotype occurred a few times. This chain uses TRBV4-3 with TRBJ2-7; D is possibly TRBD1 or TRBD2 (5 bases each). V lost 0 bases and J lost 2, with 14 bases in between. The CDR3 totals 16 residues. CDR1 LGHNA and CDR2 YSLEER come from the germline V gene. The CDR3 protein is CASSQDSGTSTYEQYF. The CDR3 DNA reads TGCGCCAGCAGCCAAGATTCTGGGACCAGTACCTACGAGCAGTACTTC.

This rearrangement joins TRBV4-1 to TRBJ1-5; TRBD1 is a possible D gene (6 bases). CDR3 length equals 14 residues. V lost 1 base and J 5 bases, leaving 9 bases between the germline ends. CDR1 and CDR2 from the germline V gene are MGHRA and YSYEKL. In nucleotides, the CDR3 is TGCGCCAGCAGCCAAGCGCAGGGGCATCAGCCCCAGCATTTT. It yields the protein CASSQAQGHQPQHF.

The chain couples TRBV6-2 or TRBV6-3 to TRBJ1-1; D possibly corresponds to TRBD1 (5 bases). Looked up from germline, CDR1 is MNHEY and CDR2 is SVGEGT. The length of the CDR3 is 13 residues. The germline V and J ends were trimmed by 2 bases and 10 bases, with 14 bases remaining between them. The CDR3 DNA follows: TGTGCCAGCAGTTACGGGGCCTCCCGAGGAGCTTTCTTT. Translating it yields CASSYGASRGAFF.

A few counts support this clonotype. J is TRBJ1-6 and V is TRBV20-1, with a possible D match to TRBD1 (5 bases). CDR3 length equals 13 residues. V gave up 5 bases and J gave up 5 bases, with 10 bases separating them. Germline lookup yields CDR1 DFQATT and CDR2 SNEGSKA (reference sequence). This CDR3 reads CSAPDINNSPLHF. The CDR3 nucleotides are TGCAGTGCTCCGGACATAAATAATTCACCCCTCCACTTT.

V is TRBV7-3 and J is TRBJ2-7; D may be TRBD1 or TRBD2 (5 bases each). Germline CDR1 and CDR2: SGHTA and FQGTGA. The CDR3 has 14 amino acids. Trimming cost V 2 bases and J 7 bases, with 15 bases left between them. The CDR3 bases are TGTGCCAGCAGCTTAGTCGGGGCCCACAATGAGCAGTACTTC. Amino acids: CASSLVGAHNEQYF.

Worth noting for this clonotype: With a much larger clone just one base away, this may be a read error. V is TRBV6-2 or TRBV6-3 and J is TRBJ2-1; 7 positions match TRBD2. CDR1 and CDR2 from the germline V gene are MNHEY and SVGEGT. The CDR3 runs to 15 residues. CDR3 loop: CASSPILASYNGQFF. DNA for the CDR3: TGTGCCAGCAGTCCTATACTAGCGTCCTACAATGGGCAGTTCTTC.

This clonotype was observed a few times. This chain connects TRBV6-2 or TRBV6-3 to TRBJ1-5; the D is unclear. CDR3 length: 13 amino acids. In germline, CDR1 is MNHEY, CDR2 SVGEGT. V dropped 5 bases and J dropped 4 bases, with 9 bases sitting between them. The CDR3 DNA reads as TGTGCCAGCAGTGATGGGAGAAATCAGCCCCAGCATTTT. Encoded protein: CASSDGRNQPQHF.

This clonotype was seen just once. A junction end diverges from the germline sequence, so it may reflect a read error. The chain links TRBV25-1 to TRBJ1-2; D not certain. This CDR3 is built from 13 residues. Per the germline V gene, CDR1 is MGHDK and CDR2 is SYGVNS. CDR3 DNA sequence: TGTGCCGGCAGTCCAGAATACCAACAGGGCTACACCTTC. It yields the protein CAGSPEYQQGYTF.

The V and J genes are TRBV14 and TRBJ2-4, with TRBD2 as a possible D gene (6 bases). The J call may be mistaken, given a closer DNA end match to TRBJ2-5. The germline V gene has CDR1 SGHDN and CDR2 FVKESK. The CDR3 runs 15 residues. CDR3 in amino acids: CASSQLLSGLETQYF. CDR3 DNA sequence: TGTGCCAGCAGCCAATTGTTGAGCGGGCTGGAGACCCAGTACTTC.

The V call is TRBV7-2, the J call TRBJ2-2; TRBD1 aligns across 7 bases. Germline V gives CDR1 SGHTA, CDR2 FQGNSA. V trimming: 5 bases; J trimming: 0 bases; junction bases outside the gene matches: 3. The CDR3 runs 15 residues. The CDR3: CASSADRSNTGELFF. The CDR3 coding sequence is TGTGCCAGCAGCGCGGACAGGTCGAACACCGGGGAGCTGTTTTTT.

This clonotype was counted a few times. This chain links TRBV12-3 or TRBV12-4 with TRBJ1-5, with unresolved D. Deletions cut 5 bases from V and 1 base from J, with 9 bases between. There are 14 residues in the CDR3. The CDR3 here is CASSGGQSNQPQHF. The CDR3 bases are TGTGCCAGCAGTGGAGGGCAGAGCAATCAGCCCCAGCATTTT.

This clonotype was counted only a few times. This rearrangement joins TRBV24-1 to TRBJ2-4; D is perhaps TRBD1 or TRBD2 (5 bases each). V was clipped by 4 bases and J by 0 bases, with 9 bases between them. The length of the CDR3 is 15 residues. Germline V lookup: CDR1 KGHDR, CDR2 SFDVKD. The CDR3 DNA follows: TGTGCCACCAGTGAAGGGACCCCAGCCAAAAACATTCAGTACTTC. Translating gives CATSEGTPAKNIQYF.